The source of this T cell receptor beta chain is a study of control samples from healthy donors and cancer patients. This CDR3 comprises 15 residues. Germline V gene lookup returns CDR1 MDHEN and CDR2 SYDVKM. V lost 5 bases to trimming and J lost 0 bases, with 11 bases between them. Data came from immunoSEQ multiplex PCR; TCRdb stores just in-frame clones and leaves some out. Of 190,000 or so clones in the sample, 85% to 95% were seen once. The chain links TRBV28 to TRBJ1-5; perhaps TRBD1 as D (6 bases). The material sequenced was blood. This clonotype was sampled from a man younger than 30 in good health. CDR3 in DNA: TGTGCCAGCAGTGGGGACACCGCTAGCAATCAGCCCCAGCATTTT. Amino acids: CASSGDTASNQPQHF.